This TCR beta chain was identified during a study of T cell responses to AZD1222 COVID-19 vaccine. Study information: Doses given second, at about 4 or about 12 weeks, were pooled. Study-wide findings and caveats: Donors were chiefly white British, with a greater number of females, and clonal diversity was perhaps underestimated.

The germline V gene encodes CDR1 SGHRS and CDR2 YFSETQ. The CDR3 loop spans 14 amino acids. Trimming cost V 1 base and J 2 bases; bases outside gene matches: 1. Clones were sequenced by immunoSEQ multiplex PCR, and TCRdb holds only the in-frame ones, with some missing. The repertoire holds about 86,000 clones, with about 92% as singletons. On this clone: The target antigen is unknown.

The receptor was isolated from an adult in good health. The chain couples TRBV5-1 to TRBJ2-7; TRBD1 aligns across 9 bases. Sequences were derived from peripheral blood, sampled on day 0 of AZD1222 vaccination. The CDR3 DNA follows: TGCGCCAGCAGCTTGACAGGGGGCCCCTACGAGCAGTACTTC. Translating it yields CASSLTGGPYEQYF.